Below, 20 T cell receptor beta chains from the same sample are listed, as sequenced in a study of Tregs in tolerant kidney transplant recipients. The nonmyeloablative bone marrow transplants came from related graft donors, with transient mixed chimerism. Sequenced by immunoSEQ multiplex PCR; TCRdb stores in-frame clones only, minus some. The listing contains under 35,000 clones. The specimen was CD4+ T cells from blood (PBMCs), collected 24 months after the transplant. All receptors come from a human patient who received a combined kidney and bone marrow transplant. The graft donor may have contributed some T cells.

To note about this clone: The read finishes 3 residues shy of the CDR3 end, and the germline J gene is used to complete it. V and J are TRBV2 and TRBJ2-7, with D tentatively TRBD1 (6 bases). CDR3 length equals 11 residues. V was shortened by 8 bases and J by 3 bases, with 8 bases between the two germline ends. From germline, CDR1 is SNHLY and CDR2 FYNNEI. Incomplete CDR3 DNA: TGTGCCAGCGGCAGGGGCTACGAG. Its translation: CASGRGYE. The complete CDR3 sequence is CASGRGYEQYF.

As to this clone: Read sequence stops 3 residues before the CDR3 end, and the germline J gene provides the missing end. The rearrangement joins TRBV5-1 to TRBJ2-3; 7 positions match TRBD2. The CDR3 loop spans 15 amino acids. J lost 3 bases, V lost 4 bases, and 8 bases had no gene match. Germline loops: CDR1 SGHRS, CDR2 YFSETQ. The CDR3 DNA, read in part, is TGCGCCAGCAGCCCCGGACTAGAACTGACAGATACG. Translated, it gives CASSPGLELTDT. The entire CDR3 is CASSPGLELTDTQYF.

In regard to this clone: The DNA ends 3 residues before the CDR3 does, and the rest of the CDR3 is filled in from the germline J gene. This chain uses TRBV14 with TRBJ1-1; D ambiguous. The CDR3 spans 13 residues. Germline CDR1 SGHDN, CDR2 FVKESK. V was shortened by 1 base and J by 4 bases, with 7 bases between the two germline ends. CDR3 protein: CASSQGRSTEAFF. The part of the CDR3 DNA that was read is TGTGCCAGCAGCCAAGGGCGGAGCACTGAA.

In regard to this clone: Coverage ceases 3 residues before the CDR3 finishes, and the germline J gene fills in the end. This rearrangement joins TRBV7-6 to TRBJ2-7; D perhaps matches TRBD1 (6 bases). The CDR3 has 17 residues. With 4 bases removed from V and 0 bases from J, the gap between germline ends came to 19 bases. Germline CDR1 SGHVS, CDR2 FNYEAQ. This chain's CDR3 is CASSYSGTPRSSYEQYF. Incomplete CDR3 DNA: TGTGCCAGCAGCTACTCCGGGACACCACGCAGCTCCTACGAG.

Turning to this clone: Read sequence stops 3 residues before the CDR3 end, and the germline J gene provides the missing end. J is TRBJ1-5 and V is TRBV6-1, with 7 bases identical to TRBD1. CDR3 length equals 19 residues. Germline-derived CDR1 and CDR2 are MNHNS and SASEGT. V dropped 2 bases and J dropped 0; count of bases not matched to a gene: 13. CDR3: CASSEMTGLGGYSNQPQHF. The part of the CDR3 DNA that was read is TGTGCCAGCAGTGAAATGACAGGGTTAGGTGGTTATAGCAATCAGCCC.

Notes on this clone: Read sequence stops 3 residues before the CDR3 end, and the germline J gene provides the missing end. This chain links TRBV7-8 with TRBJ1-1; D is perhaps TRBD1 (5 bases). Trimming took off 5 bases at V and 7 bases at J, with 20 bases between the two ends. The CDR3 loop spans 15 amino acids. Germline-derived CDR1 and CDR2 are SGHVS and FQNEAQ. The sequenced part of the CDR3 DNA is TGTGCCAGCAGCCATAAAAACGAGACAGAGAATGAA. Protein: CASSHKNETENE. The entire CDR3 protein reads CASSHKNETENEAFF.

Notes on this clone: The read is 3 residues too short to cover the CDR3 end, so that end is filled in from the germline J gene. The chain uses TRBV6-1 and TRBJ2-7, with TRBD2 matching over 11 bases. Germline V CDR1 and CDR2: MNHNS, SASEGT. CDR3 length equals 16 residues. The V gene end was trimmed by 1 base and the J gene end by 3 bases; junction bases not matched to a gene: 5. CDR3: CASSEGTSGSYYEQYF. Partial CDR3 DNA: TGTGCCAGCAGTGAAGGTACTAGCGGGAGTTACTACGAG.

Of note for this clone: The read ends 3 residues early relative to the CDR3; the germline J gene fills the gap. The chain joins TRBV19 to TRBJ2-2, with TRBD2 identical over 7 bases. This CDR3 has 18 amino acids. Germline V gene sequence: CDR1 LNHDA, CDR2 SQIVND (reference sequence). V was pared by 9 bases and J by 1 base, with 17 bases of the junction left unmatched. The CDR3 protein is CASRKFSGGIKNTGELFF. The covered CDR3 bases are TGTGCCAGCAGAAAATTTTCCGGGGGGATAAAGAACACCGGGGAG.

Concerning this clone: Sequencing ends 3 residues short of the CDR3 end; the germline J gene provides the rest. V usage is TRBV5-5 and J usage is TRBJ1-4; D may be TRBD1 (5 bases). The germline V gene encodes CDR1 SGHKS and CDR2 YYEKEE (reference sequence). This CDR3 is built from 14 residues. Trimming removed 1 base at V and 8 bases at J, with 12 bases between. CDR3 DNA, as far as it was read: TGTGCCAGCAGCTTGATAGGGCGGGGCGAAAAA. Translated: CASSLIGRGEK. From start to end, the CDR3 is CASSLIGRGEKLFF. The full variable domain, rest sourced from reference TRBV5-5 and TRBJ1-4, is DAGVTQSPTHLIKTRGQQVTLRCSPISGHKSVSWYQQVLGQGPQFIFQYYEKEERGRGNFPDRFSARQFPNYSSELNVNALLLGDSALYLCASSLIGRGEKLFFGSGTQLSVL.

Note on this clone: The CDR3 goes on 3 residues after the read ends, and that part is filled in from the germline J gene. The rearrangement uses TRBV30 and TRBJ1-3; possible D gene TRBD1, 6 bases. There are 15 residues in the CDR3. From germline, CDR1 is GTSNPN and CDR2 SVGIG (reference sequence). With 1 base removed from V and 0 bases from J, the gap between germline ends came to 10 bases. The CDR3 here is CAWSEGHDSGNTIYF. Incomplete CDR3 DNA: TGTGCCTGGAGTGAGGGACATGACTCTGGAAACACC.

Remarks on this clone: Read sequence stops 3 residues before the CDR3 end, and the germline J gene provides the missing end. V is TRBV10-3 and J is TRBJ1-4; a weak D match, TRBD1 (6 bases). The ends were cut back, 6 bases at V and 3 bases at J, with 11 bases in the middle. This CDR3 has 14 amino acids. Germline loops: CDR1 ENHRY, CDR2 SYGVKD. The sequenced CDR3 bases are TGTGCCATCAGGGCAGGGGCGGCTAATGAAAAA. Amino acids: CAIRAGAANEK. The CDR3 in full is CAIRAGAANEKLFF.

With respect to this clone: The CDR3 end is not reached by the read, which stops 3 residues before it; the germline J gene fills it in. The chain combines TRBV2 with TRBJ1-2; 9 positions match TRBD1. This CDR3 contains 13 residues. CDR1 and CDR2 from the germline V gene are SNHLY and FYNNEI. Partial CDR3 DNA: TGTGCCAGCAGTGAAACAGGGGGCGGCGGC. Amino acids: CASSETGGGG. In full, the CDR3 is CASSETGGGGYTF. The full variable domain, its missing parts supplied by reference TRBV2 and TRBJ1-2, is EPEVTQTPSHQVTQMGQEVILRCVPISNHLYFYWYRQILGQKVEFLVSFYNNEISEKSEIFDDQFSVERPDGSNFTLKIRSTKLEDSAMYFCASSETGGGGYTFGSGTRLTVV.

As regards this clone: The CDR3 is cut off 3 residues early in the read; its end comes from the germline J gene. The chain employs TRBV5-1 and TRBJ2-2; the match to TRBD2 covers 7 bases. CDR1 SGHRS and CDR2 YFSETQ come from the germline V gene. J lost 6 bases, V lost 1 base, and 3 bases had no gene match. The CDR3 totals 14 residues. CDR3 bases read: TGCGCCAGCAGCTTGTGGGCGGGGGCCGGGGAG. This gives the protein CASSLWAGAGE. Given in full, the CDR3 is CASSLWAGAGELFF.

A word on this clone: The CDR3 end falls 3 residues outside the read, so it is completed with the germline J gene. The J gene is TRBJ2-2, the V gene TRBV11-3, with D uncertain. The CDR3 spans 13 residues. Trimming stripped 3 bases from V and 6 bases from J, with 8 bases between. CDR1 SGHNT and CDR2 YENEEA come from the germline V gene. The covered CDR3 bases are TGTGCCAGCAGCTTGTCTAGTCCCGGGGAG. Translated, it gives CASSLSSPGE. The whole CDR3 reads CASSLSSPGELFF.

About this clone: The read falls 3 residues short of the CDR3 end, and the missing part is taken from the germline J gene. The chain joins TRBV7-2 to TRBJ1-2; TRBD1 agrees at 8 bases. This CDR3 region has 14 residues. CDR1 and CDR2 from the germline V gene are SGHTA and FQGNSA. CDR3 DNA (partial): TGTGCCAGCAGCCCCCCAGGGGGCAAGAACGGC. This gives the protein CASSPPGGKNG. The whole CDR3 is CASSPPGGKNGYTF.

In regard to this clone: The CDR3 extends 3 residues past the end of the read, so its final part is completed from the germline J gene. This rearrangement joins TRBV5-6 to TRBJ1-2; 7 bases agree with TRBD1. This CDR3 has 15 residues. The germline V gene encodes CDR1 SGHDT and CDR2 YYEEEE. V dropped 3 bases and J dropped 4; count of bases not matched to a gene: 9. The DNA read from the CDR3 is TGTGCCAGCAGCTCACAGGGGAGTAGAAGCTATGGC. Translation gives CASSSQGSRSYG. The CDR3 reads in full as CASSSQGSRSYGYTF.

For this clone: Read data end 3 residues before the CDR3 end; the end is taken from the germline J gene. The chain combines TRBV7-2 with TRBJ1-2, with TRBD1 matching over 7 bases. The CDR3 is made up of 14 amino acids. Germline V gene sequence: CDR1 SGHTA, CDR2 FQGNSA. V dropped 5 bases and J dropped 4; count of bases not matched to a gene: 7. The CDR3 bases that were read are TGTGCCAGCAGCCCCGGACAGGCTTTCTATGGC. Translated, it gives CASSPGQAFYG. The full CDR3 protein is CASSPGQAFYGYTF. Complete variable domain (other parts from reference TRBV7-2 and TRBJ1-2): GAGVSQSPSNKVTEKGKDVELRCDPISGHTALYWYRQSLGQGLEFLIYFQGNSAPDKSGLPSDRFSAERTGGSVSTLTIQRTQQEDSAVYLCASSPGQAFYGYTFGSGTRLTVV.

Details on this clone: The CDR3 end falls 3 residues outside the read, so it is completed with the germline J gene. The chain links TRBV4-2 to TRBJ2-7; 10 bases fit TRBD2. The CDR3 loop spans 18 amino acids. Germline CDR1 is LGHNA and CDR2 is YNFKEQ. V trimming: 1 base; J trimming: 1 base; junction bases outside the gene matches: 10. CDR3 amino acids: CASSQGASGSTVSYEQYF. The part of the CDR3 DNA that was read is TGTGCCAGCAGCCAAGGCGCTAGCGGGAGTACAGTATCCTACGAG.

On this clone itself: The read halts 3 residues ahead of the CDR3 end, with the missing end drawn from the germline J gene. This chain connects TRBV13 to TRBJ2-2, with D unclear. The CDR3 is 13 amino acids. Between the trimmed V and J ends, which lost 3 bases and 4 bases, there was a span of 6 bases. Germline V gene lookup returns CDR1 PRHDT and CDR2 FYEKMQ (reference sequence). The CDR3 spells CASSFVGTGELFF. The CDR3 DNA, read in part, is TGTGCCAGCAGCTTCGTCGGCACCGGGGAG. Filled out from reference TRBV13 and TRBJ2-2, the complete variable domain reads AAGVIQSPRHLIKEKRETATLKCYPIPRHDTVYWYQQGPGQDPQFLISFYEKMQSDKGSIPDRFSAQQFSDYHSELNMSSLELGDSALYFCASSFVGTGELFFGEGSRLTVL.

For this clone: Coverage ceases 3 residues before the CDR3 finishes, and the germline J gene fills in the end. This chain uses TRBV5-4 with TRBJ1-3; TRBD1 matches 8 bases. CDR1 and CDR2 from the germline V gene are SGHNT and YYREEE (reference sequence). The trim removed 4 bases at V and 1 base at J, leaving 4 bases unmatched. The CDR3 consists of 15 residues. The sequenced part of the CDR3 DNA is TGTGCCAGCAGCCGCCAGGGGGCTTCTGGAAACACC. Translated: CASSRQGASGNT. The complete CDR3 reads CASSRQGASGNTIYF. Drawing the rest from reference TRBV5-4 and TRBJ1-3, the complete variable domain is ETGVTQSPTHLIKTRGQQVTLRCSSQSGHNTVSWYQQALGQGPQFIFQYYREEENGRGNFPPRFSGLQFPNYSSELNVNALELDDSALYLCASSRQGASGNTIYFGEGSWLTVV.